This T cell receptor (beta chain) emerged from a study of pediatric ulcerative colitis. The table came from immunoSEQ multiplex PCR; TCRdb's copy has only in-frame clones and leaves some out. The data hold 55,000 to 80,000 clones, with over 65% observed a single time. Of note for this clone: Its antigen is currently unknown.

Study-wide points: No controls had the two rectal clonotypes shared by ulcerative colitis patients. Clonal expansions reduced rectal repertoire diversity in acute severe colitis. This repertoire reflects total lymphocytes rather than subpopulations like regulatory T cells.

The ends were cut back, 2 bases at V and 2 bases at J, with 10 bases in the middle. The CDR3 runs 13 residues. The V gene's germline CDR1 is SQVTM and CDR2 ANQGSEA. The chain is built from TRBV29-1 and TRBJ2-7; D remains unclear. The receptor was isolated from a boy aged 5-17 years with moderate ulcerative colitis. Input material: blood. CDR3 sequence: CSVESPRTYEQYF. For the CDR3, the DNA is TGCAGCGTTGAATCTCCTAGAACCTACGAGCAGTACTTC.